This TCR beta chain was profiled in a study of cytomegalovirus exposure and HLA in healthy donors (dated 2017 in TCRdb). For context, the study as a whole: According to an earlier analysis of several hundred of the donors, roughly 180 million T cells yielded 117 million unique TCR beta sequences and 276 Gb of sequence data. An early release that covered fewer than 750 HLA-typed donors contained approximately 300 gigabases of sequencing data and tens of millions of unique TCR sequences. Among the roughly 400 genotyped donors, about 83% belonged to the genetic ancestry cluster associated with self-reported Caucasian donors. The study aimed to test whether cataloging public T cell receptors could reveal signatures of past pathogen exposure. Using immunosequencing, the study profiled T cell repertoires from 550 to 750 subjects and related those repertoires to cytomegalovirus serostatus. Besides the first cohort of around 700 subjects, a separate validation cohort made up of 120 or so different subjects was used. To predict cytomegalovirus infection status, the study combined high-throughput TCR immunosequencing, statistical association of individual TCRs with disease status, and machine learning. A later analysis re-examined previously published TCR beta repertoires from more than 550 donors and added high-resolution HLA genotyping to investigate patterns of TCR occurrence. In the later analysis, no new phenotypic data were used to find candidate immune exposures; instead, reliance was placed on TCR beta sequences and their occurrence across donors. To decide whether each TCR beta V gene segment behaved as functional or pseudogenic, an earlier analysis of 587 of the donors relied on high-throughput TCR beta sequencing. Alongside the repertoire data, information on donor age, sex, ethnicity and CMV serostatus was compiled. In a later genetic analysis, genome-wide SNP genotypes for about 55% of the 666 donors were used, and that subset was treated as a discovery cohort. Every discovery cohort repertoire had been produced on one sequencing platform. HLA typing covered class I and class II loci at four-digit resolution. The number of typed donors differed by locus: about 620-640 for A, B, C, DRB1 and DQB1; about 520 for DQA1; over 600 for DPA1; and approximately 450 for DPB1. Four to six DR-DQ haplotypes were handled as single units for association and clustering, since linkage in the cohort was strong. Among 300 to 500 genotyped donors of the cohort, an average of roughly 230,000 unique TCR beta nucleotide sequences was sequenced per donor, of which roughly 18% were non-productive. Beyond this particular receptor, the publication reports: A later analysis found that HLA-associated TCR beta chains were more clonally expanded and had lower generation probabilities than equally common non-associated chains. In the study, roughly 160 TCR beta chains were listed as associated with cytomegalovirus. V-gene and J-gene trimming of TCR beta chains was associated with a missense DCLRE1C variant in a later genetic analysis, and the association was replicated in an independent cohort. Most TCR sequences were observed very rarely across donors, whereas some public TCRs were present in many individuals. The 87-base-pair reads could not distinguish some IMGT-functional V segments, including TRBV6-2 and TRBV6-3, so those segments were excluded. In vitro tests confirmed that three of the cytomegalovirus-associated TCR beta chains recognize cytomegalovirus antigens. Correlated functional status among segregating V segments might be attributable to linkage disequilibrium, but an unknown experimental factor could not be ruled out. A later genetic analysis reported fewer N-insertions in productive TCRs among donors in an Asian-associated ancestry cluster than the approximately 700-donor mean. In a later analysis, some 17,000 TCR beta sequences were associated with specific HLA alleles at a false discovery rate of 0.05. The cohort was sequenced for TCR beta chains only, and without alpha or paired-chain data the features that could be detected were limited. A further reported finding was that TCR beta sequences accurately predicted the HLA-A and HLA-B alleles for most subjects in the first cohort. According to the authors, the approach could potentially be generalized to other disease states and immunological phenotypes. Most CMV-associated TCR beta chains appeared to be HLA-restricted in a later analysis, and the HLA associations seemed to be driven largely by CMV exposure. Strong co-occurrence of HLA alleles, especially DR and DQ, made assigning TCR associations to individual alleles difficult. In a later analysis, the rate of TCR association differed among HLA loci, with DRB1 alleles having the most associated TCRs and HLA-C alleles having the fewest. Because some donors lacked HLA typing at each locus, the association tests relied only on the typed subset. The presence/absence analyses assumed that sequencing depth was roughly uniform across donors, and that assumption may not be true. A cluster of highly shared sequence variants was judged likely to be a technical artifact of the sequencing pipeline. In an earlier analysis of about 550 of the donors, most TCR beta V segments were observed in productive rearrangements about 90% or about 30% of the time, broadly matching IMGT annotations. For the cohort, immune exposure information was limited to CMV serostatus. Several of the top co-occurrence clusters appeared to be linked to parvovirus B19, influenza, CMV and Epstein-Barr virus, according to a later analysis. The classifier was reported to diagnose cytomegalovirus status with high specificity and sensitivity in both the original cohort and the validation cohort. The earlier analysis of about 600 of the donors excluded approximately 17 rarely observed V segments, including chromosome 9 orphons, because counts were too low.

The cohort was made up of roughly 670 healthy bone marrow donors. All cohort members were sampled while nominally healthy, although unrecorded immune exposures were likely present. The donor tested CMV seronegative and was one of the 352 seronegative cohort members. Each donor provided a peripheral blood sample, and peripheral blood mononuclear cells were used for TCR beta sequencing. Genomic DNA extraction from the blood cell samples was performed with the Qiagen DNeasy Blood Extraction Kit. To note about this clone: The specificity of this receptor is unknown. Base quality data are lacking; no much larger clone is found one base away.

V gives up 5 bases and J gives up 0 bases, and the segment between their germline ends measures 8 bases. Its CDR3 holds 14 amino acids, cysteine through phenylalanine. Left in the record is the CDR3 DNA by itself, 42 bases read in frame from the first base. From a lookup of the germline V gene, CDR1 and CDR2 are SGHAT and FQNNGV. The library relied on the immunoSEQ multiplex PCR assay. For the multiplex PCR, a mixture combining 60 forward primers for TCR Vbeta segments and 13 reverse primers for TCR Jbeta segments was used. The CDR3 region of rearranged TCR beta genes was amplified from genomic DNA with a multiplex PCR assay. Amplified TCR beta libraries were sequenced as 87-base-pair reads on the Illumina HiSeq System. The published analysis was carried out like this. In a later analysis, roughly 80 million unique TCR beta chains were counted across the 690 or so repertoires, and some 10 million of these chains were shared by at least two donors. To remove PCR and sequencing errors, raw reads were error-corrected and collapsed into unique sequences using a nearest-neighbor algorithm that merged closely related sequences. Alignment of CDR3 sequences to IMGT reference sequences was used to assign V, D and J gene segments. Each retained sequence needed at least a six-nucleotide match to both a V gene segment and a J gene segment. Rearrangements were classified as productive when the CDR3 lacked stop codons and remained in frame with V and J, and all other rearrangements were classified as non-productive. CDR3 was defined according to IMGT convention as the region running from the second conserved V-encoded cysteine to the conserved J-encoded phenylalanine. The earlier analysis of about 610 of the donors excluded any sequence lacking an unambiguous match to a single V gene segment. An earlier analysis of 550 to 650 of the donors classified V segments as functional when productive rearrangements were above 56.7% and as segregating when the standard deviation between donors was above 5%. To diagnose cytomegalovirus status from the catalog of TCR beta chain sequences, a statistical classification framework was built. In a later analysis, V and J genes were assigned by comparing TCR nucleotide sequences against IMGT/GENE-DB human TR gene sequences. Using the TCRdist pipeline, a later analysis assigned CDR3 sequences along with most-parsimonious VDJ recombination scenarios. A later analysis defined each TCR beta chain by its CDR3 amino acid sequence plus V-gene family, and excluded reads lacking a unique V-gene family. A later analysis removed roughly 590 highly shared, low-generation-probability nucleotide sequences to deal with suspected cross-contamination and a sequencing artifact. A later analysis calculated a clonal expansion index for each public chain from normalized within-repertoire ranks of inferred template counts. A later analysis computed generation probabilities with a VDJ recombination model fitted to out-of-frame rearrangements, and checked the results against IGoR. In a later analysis, hypergeometric tests were used to score TCR-TCR, TCR-HLA and TCR-CMV co-occurrence, with a repertoire-size bias correction applied to TCR pairs. To estimate false discovery rates, a later analysis permuted the HLA or CMV assignments 20 times. A later analysis grouped co-occurring TCRs with DBSCAN, adding TCRdist sequence similarity when clustering within HLA-allele-positive subsets. Co-occurrence clustering excluded repertoires with fewer than 30,000 or more than 120,000 public chains, plus five with anomalous nucleotide sharing. The immuneACCESS repertoire file appears here via TCRdb, limited to in-frame rearrangements. These files lack a portion of the clones; in checked studies, under half of the deficit traces to unresolved V genes, and the cause of the others is not known. Clonal size and the V and J genes are those of that table, whereas D and trimming came from the DNA. Here the sample has under 110,000 clones; under 80% occur a single time. The ten largest clones capture 4.1% of the sample.

The rearrangement joined TRBV11-2 to TRBJ1-5; no D gene is confidently identified. The clonotype originates from a middle-aged man in good health and CMV-seronegative. The specimen was PBMCs. Here the CDR3 is given as CASSESDSNQPQHF. The nucleotide sequence is TGTGCCAGCAGCGAGAGTGATAGCAATCAGCCCCAGCATTTT.